This T cell receptor beta chain was documented in a study of immune evolution from preneoplasia to lung adenocarcinoma. Study-level information: HLA loss of heterozygosity: 5.5% to 8.5% AIS, about 15% MIA, around 35% ADC, none AAH.

Repertoires were generated with immunoSEQ multiplex PCR, while TCRdb's copy carries only in-frame clones and drops some. The sample lists 12,000 or so clones, around 85% occurring once. This clone occurred a few times. Sequencing input: FFPE tissue from an adenomatous hyperplasia lung lesion. As to subset: atypical adenomatous hyperplasia (AAH), lung preneoplasia. This sequence was found in a person aged 45 to 69 with lung adenocarcinoma.

The CDR3 DNA reads as TGTGCCAGTAGGAACAGGGCCTCTGCCTATGGCTACACCTTC. Translation: CASRNRASAYGYTF. This chain joins TRBV19 and TRBJ1-2; D possibly corresponds to TRBD1 (6 bases). Germline V CDR1 and CDR2: LNHDA, SQIVND (reference sequence). Between the trimmed V and J ends, which lost 6 bases and 4 bases, there was a span of 15 bases. The CDR3 contains 14 residues.